This TCR beta chain was documented in a study of blood T cells in healthy people across ages. Overall study context: Template switching captured about one barcoded beta molecule per two T cells.

A J-beta primer mix and a sample-barcoded 5' primer were used in a second PCR of about 7 to 12 cycles. Every cDNA molecule carried a tag from a template-switch adaptor bearing 12 random nucleotides. TCRdb fed the 5' RACE reads into MiXCR, producing one record per CDR3 protein. The table has about 680,000 distinct CDR3 sequences, about 52% seen once; the top ten hold approximately 32%. The germline V gene encodes CDR1 SGHTA and CDR2 FQGNSA. The CDR3 extends over 15 amino acids. Each donor's blood draw was ten milliliters of peripheral blood. Whole-study findings and limits: Aged donors had fewer naive CD4+ cells and lower diversity than long-lived donors.

Points on this clonotype: Its antigen is not known.

This clonotype was sampled from a woman aged 55-75 years in good health. The specimen was blood. The chain recombines TRBV7-2 with TRBJ2-1, with D maybe TRBD2 (6 bases). The J call could be wrong; TRBJ2-7 is a better fit for the DNA end. CDR3 in DNA: TGTGCCAGCAGCTTAGGACTAGTCTCCTACAATGAGCAGTACTTC. It codes for CASSLGLVSYNEQYF.